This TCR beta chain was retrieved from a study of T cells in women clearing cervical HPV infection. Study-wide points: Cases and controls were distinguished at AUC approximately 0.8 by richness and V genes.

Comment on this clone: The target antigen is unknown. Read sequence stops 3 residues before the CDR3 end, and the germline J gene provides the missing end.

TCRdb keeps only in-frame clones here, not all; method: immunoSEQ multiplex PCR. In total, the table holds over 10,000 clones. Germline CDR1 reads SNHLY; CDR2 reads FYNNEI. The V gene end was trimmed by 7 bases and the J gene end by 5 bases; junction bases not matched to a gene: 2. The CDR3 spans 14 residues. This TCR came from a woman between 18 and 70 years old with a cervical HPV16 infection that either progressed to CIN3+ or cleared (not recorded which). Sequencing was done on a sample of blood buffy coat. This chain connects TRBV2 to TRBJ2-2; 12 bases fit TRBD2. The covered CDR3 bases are TGTGCCAGCAAGCTAGCGGGGGGGACCGGGGAG. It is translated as CASKLAGGTGE. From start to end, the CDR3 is CASKLAGGTGELFF.